This TCR beta chain derives from a study of CD8 T cells in Susac syndrome. This clonotype was counted once. It was with random hexamers that roughly 0.45 to 1 ug RNA was reverse transcribed. TCRdb re-derived calls from the immunoSEQ multiplex PCR reads in MiXCR, one entry per CDR3 protein. The profile shows around 280,000 distinct CDR3 sequences, more than 75% of them singletons. Sample: CD8+ T cells from PBMCs. The sequence derives from a human donor with multiple sclerosis.

The CDR3 region is CASSLVDRGLKNNEQFF. The CDR3 bases are TGTGCCAGCAGCTTAGTAGACAGGGGGCTGAAGAACAATGAGCAGTTCTTC. This rearrangement joins TRBV7-3 to TRBJ2-1; 10 nucleotides align to TRBD1. This CDR3 is 17 amino acids long. Germline CDR1 is SGHTA and CDR2 is FQGTGA. V gave up 2 bases and J gave up 5 bases; unmatched junction bases: 9.